This T cell receptor beta chain is from a study of T cell changes during pregnancy in multiple sclerosis. Generated by immunoSEQ multiplex PCR, the TCRdb table keeps only in-frame clones and is missing some. The sample includes about 100,000 clones, 92% of them seen just once. Germline CDR1 and CDR2: SGHVS and FNYEAQ. Trimming shortened V by 5 bases and J by 4 bases, and 24 bases separated the two germline ends. CDR3 length: 18 amino acids. The V call is TRBV7-6, the J call TRBJ1-5; D uncertain. The source is a female donor with multiple sclerosis, enrolled in a pregnancy study. The specimen was peripheral blood, collected after pregnancy. The chain's CDR3 is CASSPRARVGGNNQPQHF. The DNA for the CDR3 is TGTGCCAGCAGCCCCCGCGCTCGAGTCGGAGGGAATAATCAGCCCCAGCATTTT.